The T cell receptor (beta chain) under discussion was sequenced for a study of blood T cell repertoires in COVID-19. Overall study: Both acute and convalescent COVID-19 samples were obtained from the United States, Italy and Spain.

Per the germline V gene, CDR1 is MGHRA and CDR2 is YSYEKL. This CDR3 has 15 residues. Trimming removed 3 bases at V and 0 bases at J, with 9 bases between. In the study's own analysis: Amplified reference gene primers provided the basis for estimating nucleated cell counts. Assay: immunoSEQ multiplex PCR; the TCRdb copy retains only in-frame clones and omits some. V, J and clone size reflect that table, while D and trimming were determined from the DNA. The table records under 250,000 clones, roughly 84% of them present only once. The sample comprised peripheral blood. This TCR derives from a woman aged 40 to 55 who had recovered from COVID-19. This chain uses TRBV4-1 with TRBJ1-3; D may be TRBD1 (5 bases). CDR3 residues: CASSHLTVSGNTIYF. The DNA of the CDR3 is TGCGCCAGCAGCCATTTGACAGTCTCTGGAAACACCATATATTTT.